This T cell receptor (beta chain) appears in the sequencing data of a study of blood T cell repertoires in COVID-19. In the study overall: PBMCs, B-cell-depleted T cells, or T cells provided the cDNA or gDNA that made up the material.

Per the authors' pipeline: Amplification from reference gene primers served as the basis for estimated nucleated cell counts. The assay was immunoSEQ multiplex PCR, and TCRdb's table has in-frame clones only and misses some. The DNA gave D and trimming, while V, J and clone size come from that table. The sample carries more than 45,000 clones, about 90% recorded once. Patients in Seattle were enrolled during active infection, then followed longitudinally. The germline CDR1 and CDR2 sequences are SGHNT and YYREEE (reference sequence). The CDR3 runs to 13 residues. V was clipped by 4 bases and J by 7 bases; unmatched bases: 7. This clone was counted between two and nine times.

The sequencing sample was made of peripheral blood. This sequence was found in a woman of 80 years or more with COVID-19, enrolled during active disease. The chain has TRBV5-4 and TRBJ1-2; 7 bases map to TRBD1. CDR3 amino acids: CASSLGQVLGYTF. The CDR3 bases are TGTGCCAGCAGCCTCGGACAGGTTCTTGGCTACACCTTC.